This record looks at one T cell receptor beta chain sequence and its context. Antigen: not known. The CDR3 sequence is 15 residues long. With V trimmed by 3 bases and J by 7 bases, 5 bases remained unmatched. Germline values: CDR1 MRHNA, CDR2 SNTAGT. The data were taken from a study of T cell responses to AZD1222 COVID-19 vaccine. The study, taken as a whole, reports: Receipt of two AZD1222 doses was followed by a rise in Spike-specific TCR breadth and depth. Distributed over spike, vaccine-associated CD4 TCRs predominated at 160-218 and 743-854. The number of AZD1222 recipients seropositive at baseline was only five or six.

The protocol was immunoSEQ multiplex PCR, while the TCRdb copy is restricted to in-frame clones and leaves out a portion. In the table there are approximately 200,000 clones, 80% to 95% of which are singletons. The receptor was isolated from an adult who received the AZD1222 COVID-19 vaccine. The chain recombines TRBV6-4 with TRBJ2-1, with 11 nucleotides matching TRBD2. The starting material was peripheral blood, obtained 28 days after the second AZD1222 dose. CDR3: CASSELAGVGNEQFF. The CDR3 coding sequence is TGTGCCAGCAGTGAACTAGCGGGAGTAGGGAATGAGCAGTTCTTC.